This is a list of T cell receptor beta chains from one sample in a study of cytotoxic CD8 clonotypes in ibrutinib-treated CLL. Here immunoSEQ multiplex PCR was the method, and the copy in TCRdb shows in-frame clones only, minus some. Of 19,000 or so clones listed, approximately 84% were seen once; the top ten hold around 5%. This sample comprised PBMCs, obtained before ibrutinib treatment. The receptors were sampled from a human donor with chronic lymphocytic leukemia. Both conserved end residues are part of each CDR3. A D gene is named only where the DNA matches it firmly. Some rows mark clone size as missing; the rest say once, few, many or name a class of expanded clone.

j_call	v_call	cdr3_length	d_call	clone_size	cdr3_aa	cdr3_nt
TRBJ1-2	TRBV6-5	13	-	-	CASSYRTAYGYTF	TGTGCCAGCAGTTACAGGACAGCCTATGGCTACACCTTC
TRBJ2-3	TRBV7-3	16	TRBD2	once	CASSPRGLALLDTQYF	TGTGCCAGCAGCCCGAGGGGACTAGCGTTACTGGATACGCAGTATTTT
TRBJ1-6	TRBV9	14	-	-	CASSVRGGNSPLHF	TGTGCCAGCAGCGTACGGGGAGGTAATTCACCCCTCCACTTT
TRBJ1-2	TRBV7-2	15	-	-	CASSLGTSSHYGYTF	TGTGCCAGCAGCTTAGGGACGAGTAGTCACTATGGCTACACCTTC
TRBJ2-5	TRBV11-2	11	-	-	CASSARETQYF	TGTGCCAGCAGCGCAAGGGAGACCCAGTACTTC
TRBJ2-7	TRBV10-3	14	TRBD1	-	CAISGSGGEHEQYF	TGTGCCATCAGTGGGTCAGGGGGCGAACACGAGCAGTACTTC
TRBJ2-1	TRBV5-4	15	-	-	CASSLEGGRYNEQFF	TGTGCCAGCAGCTTGGAGGGGGGACGCTACAATGAGCAGTTCTTC
TRBJ1-2	TRBV10-3	16	TRBD1	-	CAISDGQVVGHYGYTF	TGTGCCATCAGTGACGGACAGGTGGTAGGTCACTATGGCTACACCTTC
TRBJ2-7	TRBV18	13	-	-	CASSRKVRDEQYF	TGTGCCAGCTCACGCAAAGTTAGGGACGAGCAGTACTTC
TRBJ2-7	TRBV6-5	11	-	-	CASRYSYEQYF	TGTGCCAGCAGATACTCCTACGAGCAGTACTTC
TRBJ2-2	TRBV7-9	16	-	-	CASSPRALDRGGELFF	TGTGCCAGCAGCCCGAGAGCGTTGGATCGAGGGGGGGAGCTGTTTTTT
TRBJ2-7	TRBV5-5	15	TRBD1	-	CASSLRGDRGYEQYF	TGTGCCAGCAGCTTGCGAGGGGACAGGGGCTACGAGCAGTACTTC
TRBJ1-2	TRBV27	13	-	-	CATSNRPLRGYTF	TGTGCCACCTCCAACAGGCCCTTGAGGGGCTACACCTTC
TRBJ1-5	TRBV25-1	14	TRBD1	-	CASRGQGSNQPQHF	TGTGCCAGCCGCGGACAGGGAAGCAATCAGCCCCAGCATTTT
TRBJ2-7	TRBV4-2	15	-	-	CASSQAGRRDYEQYF	TGTGCCAGCAGCCAAGCGGGACGGAGGGACTACGAGCAGTACTTC
TRBJ1-1	TRBV6-6	11	-	-	CASSLGTEAFF	TGTGCCAGCAGCCTCGGGACAGAAGCTTTCTTT
TRBJ2-5	TRBV28	14	-	-	CASSLTGPGETQYF	TGTGCCAGCAGTTTAACCGGCCCGGGGGAGACCCAGTACTTC
TRBJ2-1	TRBV11-3	16	-	-	CASSLGGLSPYNEQFF	TGTGCCAGCAGCTTAGGGGGGCTTTCTCCGTACAATGAGCAGTTCTTC
TRBJ1-5	TRBV19	15	TRBD1	-	CASSIGTGADQPQHF	TGTGCCAGTAGTATAGGGACAGGGGCTGACCAGCCCCAGCATTTT
TRBJ1-5	TRBV27	14	-	-	CASRGGMGNQPQHF	TGTGCCAGCAGGGGGGGAATGGGCAATCAGCCCCAGCATTTT
TRBJ2-1	TRBV11-1	16	TRBD2	once	CASSLAGLGSYNEQFF	TGTGCCAGCAGCTTAGCGGGACTAGGCTCCTACAATGAGCAGTTCTTC
TRBJ2-3	TRBV4-1	17	-	-	CASSQPAGTHISDTQYF	TGCGCCAGCAGCCAGCCAGCGGGGACACACATTTCAGATACGCAGTATTTT
TRBJ2-1	TRBV7-2	15	TRBD2	-	CASSPGRGGYNEQFF	TGTGCCAGCAGCCCCGGGCGGGGGGGCTACAATGAGCAGTTCTTC
TRBJ2-3	TRBV29-1	16	TRBD2	-	CSVGGTSGGAVDTQYF	TGCAGCGTTGGAGGGACTAGCGGGGGGGCCGTAGATACGCAGTATTTT
TRBJ2-7	TRBV4-3	15	TRBD1	-	CASSQDDRGHYEQYF	TGCGCCAGCAGCCAAGACGACAGGGGCCACTACGAGCAGTACTTC
TRBJ2-2	TRBV6-4	15	-	-	CASSDSHRVSGELFF	TGTGCCAGCAGTGACTCTCACAGGGTGTCCGGGGAGCTGTTTTTT
TRBJ2-1	TRBV6-1	15	-	-	CASSASDTSYNEQFF	TGTGCCAGCAGTGCCTCAGATACCTCCTACAATGAGCAGTTCTTC
TRBJ1-6	TRBV7-8	14	-	-	CASTLQSGDSPLHF	TGTGCCAGCACCCTTCAAAGCGGGGATTCACCCCTCCACTTT
TRBJ2-4	TRBV7-2	11	TRBD2	-	CASSLERDQYF	TGTGCCAGCAGCTTAGAGCGGGATCAGTACTTC
TRBJ2-3	TRBV7-3	17	-	-	CASSLGISSMGTDTQYF	TGTGCCAGCAGCTTAGGAATTTCAAGTATGGGCACAGATACGCAGTATTTT
TRBJ2-3	TRBV18	14	TRBD2	-	CASSLTSEYDTQYF	TGTGCCAGCTCCCTGACTAGCGAGTATGATACGCAGTATTTT
TRBJ2-3	TRBV19	11	-	medium-sized	CASTLGDTQYF	TGTGCCAGTACCCTCGGGGATACGCAGTATTTT
TRBJ2-7	TRBV7-8	15	-	-	CASSLGMPRLYEQYF	TGTGCCAGCAGCTTAGGAATGCCCCGCCTCTACGAGCAGTACTTC
TRBJ1-5	TRBV19	17	-	few	CASSMRQGSYSNQPQHF	TGTGCCAGTAGTATGCGGCAGGGGAGTTATAGCAATCAGCCCCAGCATTTT
TRBJ1-2	TRBV28	14	-	once	CASSFAGPTYGYTF	TGTGCCAGCAGTTTTGCAGGCCCCACCTATGGCTACACCTTC
TRBJ2-7	TRBV5-1	11	-	-	CASRGGYEQYF	TGCGCCAGCAGAGGGGGCTACGAGCAGTACTTC
TRBJ1-1	TRBV4-1	16	-	-	CASSQVAALIGAEAFF	TGCGCCAGCAGCCAAGTCGCGGCCCTCATCGGTGCTGAAGCTTTCTTT
TRBJ2-7	TRBV6-5	15	TRBD1	once	CASKGDRGRAYEQYF	TGTGCCAGTAAAGGGGACAGGGGGAGGGCCTACGAGCAGTACTTC
TRBJ1-4	TRBV4-3	15	-	once	CASSQGSTTNEKLFF	TGCGCCAGCAGCCAAGGCAGCACAACTAATGAAAAACTGTTTTTT
TRBJ2-7	TRBV4-1	15	-	few	CASSQAIQGKYEQYF	TGCGCCAGCAGCCAAGCGATTCAGGGCAAGTACGAGCAGTACTTC
TRBJ1-4	TRBV6-5	15	-	-	CASSYSQGSNEKLFF	TGTGCCAGCAGTTACTCGCAGGGGAGTAATGAAAAACTGTTTTTT
TRBJ1-1	TRBV6-5	13	-	-	CASRPGQNTEAFF	TGTGCCAGCAGGCCGGGACAGAACACTGAAGCTTTCTTT
TRBJ2-2	TRBV6-6	13	-	-	CASSYSGVGELFF	TGTGCCAGCAGTTACTCAGGGGTGGGGGAGCTGTTTTTT
TRBJ2-7	TRBV6-5	13	TRBD2	-	CASRPSGTYEQYF	TGTGCCAGCAGACCTAGCGGGACCTACGAGCAGTACTTC
TRBJ2-5	TRBV2	15	-	-	CASSETSAGRETQYF	TGTGCCAGCAGTGAAACCTCGGCGGGCCGGGAGACCCAGTACTTC
TRBJ2-2	TRBV6-6	14	TRBD1	-	CASARQGNTGELFF	TGTGCCTCCGCGCGACAGGGGAACACCGGGGAGCTGTTTTTT
TRBJ1-1	TRBV5-6	15	-	-	CASSPDPARDTEAFF	TGTGCCAGCAGCCCCGACCCGGCGCGGGACACTGAAGCTTTCTTT
TRBJ2-5	TRBV11-2	16	TRBD1	few	CASSLGRTGHIGTQYF	TGTGCCAGCAGCTTAGGGAGGACAGGGCACATAGGGACCCAGTACTTC
TRBJ1-4	TRBV10-3	14	-	-	CAISDQGLGEKLFF	TGTGCCATCAGTGACCAGGGGTTGGGTGAAAAACTGTTTTTT
TRBJ2-1	TRBV5-1	15	-	-	CASRGRGQLTDEQFF	TGCGCCAGCCGGGGTCGGGGGCAACTCACGGATGAGCAGTTCTTC
TRBJ2-5	TRBV6-5	12	-	-	CATRHPLETQYF	TGTGCCACCCGTCACCCACTTGAGACCCAGTACTTC
TRBJ1-2	TRBV19	13	-	-	CASSILDRYGYTF	TGTGCCAGTAGTATCCTCGACAGGTATGGCTACACCTTC
TRBJ2-1	TRBV10-3	12	-	-	CAISVLGHEQFF	TGTGCCATCAGTGTCCTGGGACATGAGCAGTTCTTC